These 4 T cell receptor beta chains were sequenced from one sample in a study of T cell responses to AZD1222 COVID-19 vaccine. Clones were sequenced by immunoSEQ multiplex PCR, and TCRdb holds only the in-frame ones, with some missing. The data show 140,000 or so clones, with over 85% seen just once and roughly 1.7% held by the top ten. Sample: peripheral blood, taken 28 days after the second AZD1222 dose. The receptors come from an adult who received the AZD1222 COVID-19 vaccine.

This sequence joins TRBV18 and TRBJ2-7, with D perhaps TRBD1 (6 bases). The germline gives CDR1 KGHSH, CDR2 LQKENI. Trimming cost V 2 bases and J 0 bases, with 17 bases left between them. This CDR3 has 17 residues. CDR3 sequence reads: CASSPVQGPQTSYEQYF. CDR3 DNA: TGTGCCAGCTCACCAGTACAGGGCCCTCAGACCTCCTACGAGCAGTACTTC. Using reference TRBV18 and TRBJ2-7 for the parts outside the CDR3, the full variable domain is NAGVMQNPRHLVRRRGQEARLRCSPMKGHSHVYWYRQLPEEGLKFMVYLQKENIIDESGMPKERFSAEFPKEGPSILRIQQVVRGDSAAYFCASSPVQGPQTSYEQYFGPGTRLTVT.

The chain is built from TRBV27 and TRBJ2-1, with 10 bases that match TRBD2. Looked up from germline, CDR1 is MNHEY and CDR2 is SMNVEV (reference sequence). The trim removed 2 bases at V and 9 bases at J, leaving 19 bases unmatched. The CDR3 runs to 19 residues. The CDR3 sequence is CASSLLVSGRFGGVSEQFF. In DNA, the CDR3 is TGTGCCAGCAGTTTACTCGTTAGCGGGAGGTTCGGTGGGGTGAGTGAGCAGTTCTTC.

The chain joins TRBV27 to TRBJ2-7; D possibly matches TRBD1 or TRBD2 (5 bases each). CDR1 and CDR2 from the germline V gene are MNHEY and SMNVEV (reference sequence). The ends were cut back, 0 bases at V and 4 bases at J, with 7 bases in the middle. CDR3 length: 13 residues. The CDR3 sequence is CASSLSGPYEQYF. The CDR3, as DNA: TGTGCCAGCAGTTTATCGGGACCTTACGAGCAGTACTTC.

The V call is TRBV18, the J call TRBJ1-2; no definite D call. The V and J ends lost 0 bases and 8 bases respectively, with 10 bases between them. Germline V gene data show CDR1 as KGHSH and CDR2 as LQKENI. The CDR3 consists of 13 residues. CDR3 nucleotide sequence: TGTGCCAGCTCACCACCTGTTGATGTAGGCTACACCTTC. Residues: CASSPPVDVGYTF.